Listed below are T cell receptor beta chains from one sample, sequenced in a study of blood T cell repertoires in COVID-19. Assay: immunoSEQ multiplex PCR; the TCRdb copy retains only in-frame clones and omits some. The sample holds roughly 100,000 clones, around 75% seen once. Sequencing was carried out using peripheral blood. The source of these receptors is a human donor with acute or convalescent COVID-19. The donor label of this sample is uncertain. Each CDR3 is given with its conserved first and last residue. Fields, in order: D gene, J gene, clone size, V gene, CDR3 DNA, CDR3 protein. D genes are given only for firm matches. Expanded clones get a size class; other rows say once, few or many, or leave the size out.

>NA|TRBJ2-2|NA|TRBV5-1
TGCGCCAGCGGAGGGAGCAATACGAACACCGGGGAGCTGTTTTTT
CASGGSNTNTGELFF
>NA|TRBJ1-2|NA|TRBV10-3
TGTGCCATCAGTGAGTCACAGGCCAATGGCTACACCTTC
CAISESQANGYTF
>NA|TRBJ1-4|few|TRBV5-1
TGCGCCAGCAGCTGGGCAGGACTTAATGAAAAACTGTTTTTT
CASSWAGLNEKLFF
>NA|TRBJ2-1|NA|TRBV7-9
TGTGCCAGCAGCTTAGAAGGGCGGCGGGGCAACAATGAGCAGTTCTTC
CASSLEGRRGNNEQFF
>NA|TRBJ1-2|NA|TRBV6-6
TGTGCCAGCAGTTCCACATTGGGCTACACCTTC
CASSSTLGYTF
>TRBD1|TRBJ1-5|medium-sized|TRBV6-5
TGTGCCAGCAGCATACAGAAGGGGGCTAATCAGCCCCAGCATTTT
CASSIQKGANQPQHF
>NA|TRBJ1-5|NA|TRBV28
TGTGCCAGCAGCCTGGACTCTAGGCGGGTTTTAAGGAGCAATCAGCCCCAGCATTTT
CASSLDSRRVLRSNQPQHF
>NA|TRBJ1-2|once|TRBV12-5
TGTGCTAGTGGTCCCCCCTTGTCCGGAGATGGCTACACCTTC
CASGPPLSGDGYTF
>TRBD1|TRBJ1-4|once|TRBV6-6
TGTGCCAGCAGTTACTACCAGGGGGTAGACGAAAAACTGTTTTTT
CASSYYQGVDEKLFF
>TRBD2|TRBJ2-2|NA|TRBV14
TGTGCCAGCAGCCATCAGCCGGGGGGAAACACCGGGGAGCTGTTTTTT
CASSHQPGGNTGELFF
>NA|TRBJ1-2|few|TRBV4-2
TGTGCCAGCAGCCATGGAGCTAGGGGGAACTATGGCTACACCTTC
CASSHGARGNYGYTF
>NA|TRBJ1-1|NA|TRBV19
TGTGCCGCGGGGTGGGGCTGGAACACTGAAGCTTTCTTT
CAAGWGWNTEAFF
>TRBD1|TRBJ2-5|NA|TRBV19
TGTGCCAGTAGACCGGACAGGGTAGTGGAGACCCAGTACTTC
CASRPDRVVETQYF
>NA|TRBJ1-6|NA|TRBV28
TGTGCCAGCAGTTCGACAGCGTCTCGCTTCTCGGATTCACCCCTCCACTTT
CASSSTASRFSDSPLHF
>TRBD1|TRBJ1-3|NA|TRBV7-8
TGTGCCAGCAGCTTTTTGGGCACGGCAGGGGGTGGAAACACCATATATTTT
CASSFLGTAGGGNTIYF
>NA|TRBJ1-5|few|TRBV6-1
TGTGCCAGCAGTGAGGGGAGTATAGGCAATCAGCCCCAGCATTTT
CASSEGSIGNQPQHF
>TRBD2|TRBJ2-7|NA|TRBV4-2
TGTGCCAGCAGCCAAGATGCCGGGGGGGCCTACGAGCAGTACTTC
CASSQDAGGAYEQYF
>NA|TRBJ2-2|NA|TRBV19
TGTGCCAGTAGTCCGGGGTGGGGGGAGCTGTTTTTT
CASSPGWGELFF
>NA|TRBJ1-2|NA|TRBV6-5
TGTGCCAGCAGTTACCGGCGGGGTATCGTCTATGGCTACACCTTC
CASSYRRGIVYGYTF
>TRBD1|TRBJ2-3|NA|TRBV13
TGTGCCAGCAGCTTTTCGGGACAGGGAATCGATACGCAGTATTTT
CASSFSGQGIDTQYF
>NA|TRBJ1-1|NA|TRBV9
TGTGCCAGCAGCGGAGAAAACACTGAAGCTTTCTTT
CASSGENTEAFF
>TRBD1|TRBJ1-2|NA|TRBV12-3/TRBV12-4
TGTGCCAGCAGTTCAGGGGGTTATGGCTACACCTTC
CASSSGGYGYTF
>NA|TRBJ2-1|NA|TRBV2
TGTGCCAGCAGCACACGGGGGAGCTCCTACAATGAGCAGTTCTTC
CASSTRGSSYNEQFF
>TRBD1|TRBJ2-2|NA|TRBV4-2
TGTGCCAGCAGCTATAAGACCGGGACAGAGAACACCGGGGAGCTGTTTTTT
CASSYKTGTENTGELFF
>NA|TRBJ2-3|NA|TRBV20-1
TGCAGTGTTATCAGCGTAAAAACGCAGTATTTT
CSVISVKTQYF
>NA|TRBJ1-6|NA|TRBV4-1
TGCGCCAGCAGCCAAGGCCCAGCACCCCTCCACTTT
CASSQGPAPLHF
>TRBD1|TRBJ1-6|NA|TRBV5-1
TGCGCCAGCAGCTCGACCGGGACAGGGATCTCACCCCTCCACTTT
CASSSTGTGISPLHF
>NA|TRBJ1-1|NA|TRBV5-4
TGTGCCAGCAGCCCCTCCCCCAACGGACAAATGAACACTGAAGCTTTCTTT
CASSPSPNGQMNTEAFF
>NA|TRBJ2-5|NA|TRBV7-3
TGTGCCAGCAGCTTAAATAGGGGGGAGACCCAGTACTTC
CASSLNRGETQYF